This T cell receptor (beta chain) was observed in a study of control samples from healthy donors and cancer patients. The CDR3 spans 13 residues. V dropped 5 bases and J dropped 3 bases, with 10 bases sitting between them. Germline values: CDR1 KGHDR, CDR2 SFDVKD. Method: immunoSEQ multiplex PCR; TCRdb's copy keeps in-frame clones and lacks some. The data hold about 120,000 clones, with more than 75% observed a single time. This sequence was found in a man aged 25-45 years in good health. This sequence joins TRBV24-1 and TRBJ2-7; D is uncertain. The sample was blood. The CDR3 coding sequence is TGTGCCACCAGTGGACATACCGACTACGAGCAGTACTTC. It specifies CATSGHTDYEQYF.